Given below is one T cell receptor beta chain in context. This clonotype was seen ten or more times. The specificity of this receptor is unknown. No per-base quality is available; no much larger clone lies one base away. The sample comes from a study of read filtering for tumor transcriptome and immune sequencing (dated by TCRdb to 2018 to 2020). With regard to the full study: Of the patients in the cohort, around 18 were male and 14 were female, and their mean age was approximately 70 years, with a range of about 40 to 85. Using the same bone marrow samples, the study ran both targeted immune repertoire sequencing and bulk whole-transcriptome sequencing and then compared the TCR repertoires from each method. After DNase treatment, whole-transcriptome libraries were prepared with the TruSeq RNA Access Library Prep Kit. One of the main goals was to work out a read-filtering strategy for immune repertoire data, in particular whether clonotypes backed by only a single read should be removed. Under revised international staging, roughly 8 patients fell into R-ISS I, 15 or so into R-ISS II and over 5 into R-ISS III. Per sample, about 4 to 10.27 million TCR-region mapped reads were obtained with IR-seq, compared with only roughly 75 to 1,400 with RNA-seq.

Study-wide findings and limitations: The sorted CD138-negative fraction was not purified T cells but a mixed bone marrow immune population. Compared with RNA-seq, IR-seq captured clonotypes at much higher depth and more reliably, and a smaller IR-seq throughput was enough to identify most shared clonotypes. Single-read clonotypes made up roughly 82% of clonotypes but only about 3.5% of total reads in IR-seq, compared with 65% to 75% of clonotypes and approximately 40% of reads in RNA-seq. The correlation between IR-seq and RNA-seq shared clonotype proportions was increased by removal of single-read clonotypes.

TCR libraries were constructed from 400 ng RNA using the Immunoverse kit, and molecular barcoded adaptors covering alpha/delta and beta/gamma chains were employed. TCR library preparation was performed with the same RNA that was used for transcriptome sequencing. An Illumina HiSeq 4000 with 2 x 150 cycles was used to sequence the TCR libraries. The published analysis was carried out like this. TCR reads were aligned to human V, D, J and C references and assembled into CDR3 clonotypes with MiXCR, including quality filtering and error correction. The tcR package in R was used for analysis of clonotype counts and gene usage diversity. Raw mapping reads were checked after the RNA-seq reads had been mapped by STAR aligner version 2.5.3a onto the human GRCh37 genome. To test how sequencing depth affected the clonotypes detected, IR-seq fastq files were randomly downsampled with Seqtk 1.3. The raw public reads went through TCRdb reprocessing: fastp at Q25, MiXCR clone calling, in-frame beta chains kept. Identical CDR3 protein sequences are pooled into one entry, listed with their most common genes and DNA. The V and J calls follow TCRdb's processing rather than the paper's. Within this sample are roughly 67,000 distinct CDR3 sequences, with around 20% of them counted one time only. The top ten clonotypes cover 11% of the sample.

Unmatched junction bases come to 7, with V trimmed by 3 bases and J by 13 bases. The CDR3 measures 12 amino acids from cysteine to phenylalanine. The kept DNA is CDR3 alone, 36 bases in frame from the first base. For CDR1 and CDR2, the germline V gene lists ENHRY and SYGVKD. Each patient had bone marrow sampled at the time of active disease. Isolation of bone marrow mononuclear cells was performed by Ficoll-Hypaque density gradient centrifugation. Myeloma plasma cells were removed and CD138-negative cells were obtained by negative selection following labeling with CD138 magnetic microbeads on a MACS separator. Purity of the isolated cells was checked by flow cytometry on an Attune NxT using CD138 antibodies. Total RNA was extracted with TRIzol reagent and quantified with a NanoDrop spectrophotometer. For each patient, paired RNA-seq and IR-seq were run on the CD138-negative bone marrow sample from that patient.

The sequenced sample consisted of a population of CD138-negative cells sorted from bone marrow. This sample's cell subset or site label indicates: bone marrow mononuclear cells depleted of CD138+ plasma/myeloma cells by negative magnetic selection. This receptor was taken from a donor aged 40 or older with multiple myeloma. The rearrangement joined TRBV10-3 to TRBJ2-3, with 7 bases aligning to TRBD2. Here the CDR3 is given as CAISDRGVVKYF. The nucleotide sequence reads TGTGCCATCAGTGATCGGGGGGTCGTAAAGTATTTT.